The 11 T cell receptor beta chains reported below all come from one sample, sequenced in a study of beta chain features in type 1 diabetes. For these TCRs, the target antigens are not known. Reverse transcribing all isolated RNA meant expressed TCRB transcripts were sequenced. Sequenced by immunoSEQ multiplex PCR; TCRdb stores in-frame clones only, minus some. The data contain about 660,000 clones, over 12% of them seen just once; the ten biggest clones take up around 0.04%. Overall study results and limits: Patients with Type 1 diabetes showed moderately but significantly shorter TCRB CDR3s in all four CD4+ subsets.

Source material: naive CD4+ T cells from blood. The source is a man aged 18 to 35 with type 1 diabetes.

Points on this clone: The same CDR3 can be traced to other DNA sequences in this sample. The gene calls are TRBV30 and TRBJ2-7; D remains ambiguous. This CDR3 region has 12 residues. Germline V gives CDR1 GTSNPN, CDR2 SVGIG (reference sequence). V was trimmed by 0 bases and J by 3 bases, leaving 6 bases between them. The CDR3 nucleotides are TGTGCCTGGAGTGTATCAGGCTACGAGCAGTACTTC. Translated: CAWSVSGYEQYF.

There are a few counts of this clone. J is TRBJ2-1 and V is TRBV6-5; possibly TRBD1 for D (6 bases). The CDR3 loop spans 14 amino acids. Germline V lookup: CDR1 MNHEY, CDR2 SVGAGI. V dropped 7 bases and J dropped 6 bases, with 16 bases sitting between them. This CDR3 is CASTSFTGPNEQFF. The CDR3 DNA follows: TGTGCCAGCACCTCCTTTACAGGGCCCAATGAGCAGTTCTTC.

The CDR3 DNA follows: TGTGCCAGCAGCGTAGAGATCCGGCCGGGAGCAGATACGCAGTATTTT. Amino acids: CASSVEIRPGADTQYF. The chain is built from TRBV9 and TRBJ2-3; a possible D gene is TRBD2 (6 bases). Germline CDR1 reads SGDLS; CDR2 reads YYNGEE. Trimming pared 0 bases from V and 4 bases from J, leaving 15 bases between. There are 16 residues in the CDR3.

This clone appeared once. The J gene is TRBJ2-3, the V gene TRBV9, with 11 bases matching TRBD2. The V gene end was trimmed by 4 bases and the J gene end by 3 bases; junction bases not matched to a gene: 10. This CDR3 region has 17 residues. Per the germline V gene, CDR1 is SGDLS and CDR2 is YYNGEE. CDR3 sequence: CASSIRLAGFGTDTQYF. In DNA, the CDR3 is TGTGCCAGCAGCATAAGACTAGCGGGGTTTGGAACAGATACGCAGTATTTT.

This chain joins TRBV5-1 and TRBJ2-7; 9 bases fit TRBD1. After removal of 4 bases from V and 5 bases from J, the junction contained 7 bases not matched to a gene. The CDR3 covers 14 residues. Germline CDR1 and CDR2: SGHRS and YFSETQ. The chain's CDR3 is CASSPGQGIDEQYF. Here the CDR3 DNA reads TGCGCCAGCAGCCCGGGACAGGGTATCGACGAGCAGTACTTC.

This clone was counted a few times. V is TRBV7-3 and J is TRBJ2-1; possible D gene TRBD2, 6 bases. This CDR3 region has 13 residues. Germline V lookup: CDR1 SGHTA, CDR2 FQGTGA. Trimming removed 1 base from V and 8 bases from J, with 9 bases in between. The CDR3, as DNA: TGTGCCAGCAGCTTAAGAGGGGAGGATGAGCAGTTCTTC. As protein: CASSLRGEDEQFF.

This clone turned up a few times. The CDR3 bases are TGTGCCTGGGCTTCAGGGAACTATGGCTACACCTTC. It is translated as CAWASGNYGYTF. The chain has TRBV30 and TRBJ1-2; weak D call: TRBD1 (5 bases). This CDR3 has 12 residues. Trimming removed 5 bases from V and 2 bases from J, with 9 bases in between. Germline values: CDR1 GTSNPN, CDR2 SVGIG (reference sequence).

This sequence joins TRBV27 and TRBJ1-5, with TRBD1 matching 8 bases. Germline assignment: CDR1 MNHEY and CDR2 SMNVEV (reference sequence). The CDR3 consists of 14 residues. The trim removed 6 bases at V and 7 bases at J, leaving 8 bases unmatched. CDR3 sequence reads: CASRPDRGGQPQHF. CDR3 nucleotide sequence: TGTGCCAGCAGGCCTGACAGGGGAGGACAGCCCCAGCATTTT.

This clone was counted a few times. This rearrangement joins TRBV15 to TRBJ2-5; D tentatively reads TRBD1 or TRBD2 (6 bases each). Near its end, the DNA agrees better with TRBJ2-7, so the J call may be wrong. The CDR3 spans 13 residues. Germline V gene lookup returns CDR1 LNHNV and CDR2 YYDKDF (reference sequence). The CDR3 protein is CATSRRDTYEQYF. CDR3 sequence (DNA): TGTGCCACCAGCAGGCGGGACACCTACGAGCAGTACTTC.

This clone has more than one count but fewer than ten. V usage is TRBV30 and J usage is TRBJ2-2, with 9 positions matching TRBD2. The junction had 7 bases not matched to a gene; V was cut back by 3 bases and J by 2 bases. Germline V gives CDR1 GTSNPN, CDR2 SVGIG (reference sequence). This CDR3 comprises 16 residues. In DNA, the CDR3 is TGTGCCTGGAGCGTTAGCGGGAGAGGTAACACCGGGGAGCTGTTTTTT. Its translation is CAWSVSGRGNTGELFF.

This rearrangement joins TRBV29-1 to TRBJ2-7; 9 nucleotides align to TRBD1. The CDR3 runs to 13 residues. Looked up from germline, CDR1 is SQVTM and CDR2 is ANQGSEA. The V and J ends lost 4 bases and 6 bases, in that order; junction bases with no gene match: 7. The DNA for the CDR3 is TGCAGCGTTGGGGACAGGGCTCTAACCGAGCAGTACTTC. The encoded protein is CSVGDRALTEQYF.